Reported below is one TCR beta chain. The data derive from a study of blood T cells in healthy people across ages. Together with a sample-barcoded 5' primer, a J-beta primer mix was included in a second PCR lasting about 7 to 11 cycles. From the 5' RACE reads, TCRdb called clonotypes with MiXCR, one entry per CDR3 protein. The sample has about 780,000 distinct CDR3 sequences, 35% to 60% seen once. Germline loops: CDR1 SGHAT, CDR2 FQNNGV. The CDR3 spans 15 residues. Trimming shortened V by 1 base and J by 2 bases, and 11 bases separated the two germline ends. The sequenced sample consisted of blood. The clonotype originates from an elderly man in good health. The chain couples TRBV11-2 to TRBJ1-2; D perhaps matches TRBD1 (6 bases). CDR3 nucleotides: TGTGCCAGCAGCTTAGCCGGGACAACAAACTATGGCTACACCTTC. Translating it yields CASSLAGTTNYGYTF.